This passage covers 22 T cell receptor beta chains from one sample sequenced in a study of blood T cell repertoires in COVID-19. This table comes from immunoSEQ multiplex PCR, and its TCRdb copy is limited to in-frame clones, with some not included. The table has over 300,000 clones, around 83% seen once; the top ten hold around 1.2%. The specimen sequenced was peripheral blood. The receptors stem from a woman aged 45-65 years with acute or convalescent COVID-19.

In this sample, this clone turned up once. CDR3 region: CASSVATGTLADSPLHF. The CDR3 coding sequence is TGTGCCAGCAGCGTTGCTACCGGGACTCTCGCTGATTCACCCCTCCACTTT. The chain combines TRBV9 with TRBJ1-6; D possibly corresponds to TRBD1 (5 bases). Germline-derived CDR1 and CDR2 are SGDLS and YYNGEE. The V and J ends lost 2 bases and 8 bases respectively, with 20 bases between them. The CDR3 loop spans 17 amino acids.

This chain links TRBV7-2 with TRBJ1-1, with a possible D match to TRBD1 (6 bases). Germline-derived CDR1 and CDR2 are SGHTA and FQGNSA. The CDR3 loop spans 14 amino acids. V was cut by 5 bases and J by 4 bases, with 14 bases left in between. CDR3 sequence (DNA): TGTGCCAGCAGCCTCTTAGGACAGACCACTGAAGCTTTCTTT. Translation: CASSLLGQTTEAFF.

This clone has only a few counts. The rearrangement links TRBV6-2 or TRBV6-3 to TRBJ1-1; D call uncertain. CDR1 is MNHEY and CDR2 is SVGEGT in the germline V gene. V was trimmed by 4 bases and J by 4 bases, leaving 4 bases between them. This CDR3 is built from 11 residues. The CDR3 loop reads CASSSGTEAFF. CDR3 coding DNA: TGTGCCAGCAGTTCCGGCACTGAAGCTTTCTTT.

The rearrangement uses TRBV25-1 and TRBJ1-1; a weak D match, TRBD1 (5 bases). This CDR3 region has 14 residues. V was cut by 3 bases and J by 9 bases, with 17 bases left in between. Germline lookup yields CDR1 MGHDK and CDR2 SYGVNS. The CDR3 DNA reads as TGTGCCAGCAGTGACCGGGGGGGAGGGATGAAAGCTTTCTTT. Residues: CASSDRGGGMKAFF.

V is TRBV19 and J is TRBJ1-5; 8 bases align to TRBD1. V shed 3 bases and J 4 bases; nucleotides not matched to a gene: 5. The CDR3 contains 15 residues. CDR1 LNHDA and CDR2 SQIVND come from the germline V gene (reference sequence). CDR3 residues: CASSMGQGANQPQHF. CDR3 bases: TGTGCCAGTAGTATGGGGCAGGGGGCGAATCAGCCCCAGCATTTT.

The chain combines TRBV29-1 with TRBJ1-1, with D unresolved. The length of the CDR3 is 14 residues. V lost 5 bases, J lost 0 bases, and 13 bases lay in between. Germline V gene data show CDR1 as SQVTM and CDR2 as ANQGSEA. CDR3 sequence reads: CSVTDITLNTEAFF. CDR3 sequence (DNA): TGCAGCGTTACCGACATAACCTTGAACACTGAAGCTTTCTTT. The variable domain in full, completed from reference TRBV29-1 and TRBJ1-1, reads SAVISQKPSRDICQRGTSLTIQCQVDSQVTMMFWYRQQPGQSLTLIATANQGSEATYESGFVIDKFPISRPNLTFSTLTVSNMSPEDSSIYLCSVTDITLNTEAFFGQGTRLTVV.

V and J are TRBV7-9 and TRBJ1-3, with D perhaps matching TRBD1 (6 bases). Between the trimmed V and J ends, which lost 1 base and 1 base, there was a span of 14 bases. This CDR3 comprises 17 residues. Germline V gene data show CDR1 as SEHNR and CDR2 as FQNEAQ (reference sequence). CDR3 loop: CASSLGPQGLSGNTIYF. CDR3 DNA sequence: TGTGCCAGCAGCTTAGGGCCCCAGGGGTTATCTGGAAACACCATATATTTT.

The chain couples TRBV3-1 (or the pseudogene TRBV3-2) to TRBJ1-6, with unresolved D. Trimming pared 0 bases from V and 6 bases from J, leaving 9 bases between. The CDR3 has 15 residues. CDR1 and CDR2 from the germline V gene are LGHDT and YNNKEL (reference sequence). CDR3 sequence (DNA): TGTGCCAGCAGCCAAGACGGGTCGCGTAATTCACCCCTCCACTTT. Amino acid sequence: CASSQDGSRNSPLHF.

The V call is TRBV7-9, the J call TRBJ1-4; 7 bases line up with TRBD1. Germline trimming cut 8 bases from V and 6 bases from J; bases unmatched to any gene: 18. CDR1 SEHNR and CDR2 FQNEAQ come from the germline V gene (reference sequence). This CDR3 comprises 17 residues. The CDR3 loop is CASYPARQGIVDEKLFF. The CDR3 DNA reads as TGTGCCAGCTACCCAGCTCGACAGGGAATAGTCGATGAAAAACTGTTTTTT. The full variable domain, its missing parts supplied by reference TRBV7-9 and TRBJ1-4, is DTGVSQNPRHKITKRGQNVTFRCDPISEHNRLYWYRQTLGQGPEFLTYFQNEAQLEKSRLLSDRFSAERPKGSFSTLEIQRTEQGDSAMYLCASYPARQGIVDEKLFFGSGTQLSVL.

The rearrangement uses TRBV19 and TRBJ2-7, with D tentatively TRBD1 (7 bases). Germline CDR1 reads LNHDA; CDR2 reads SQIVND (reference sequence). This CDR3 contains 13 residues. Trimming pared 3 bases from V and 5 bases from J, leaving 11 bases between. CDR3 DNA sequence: TGTGCCAGTAGTATGGGCAGGGGGGACGAGCAGTACGTC. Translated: CASSMGRGDEQYV.

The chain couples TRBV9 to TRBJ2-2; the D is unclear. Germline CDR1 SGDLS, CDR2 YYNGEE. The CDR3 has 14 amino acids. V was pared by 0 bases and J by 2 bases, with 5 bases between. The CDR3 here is CASSVDRNTGELFF. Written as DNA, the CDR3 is TGTGCCAGCAGCGTAGACAGAAACACCGGGGAGCTGTTTTTT.

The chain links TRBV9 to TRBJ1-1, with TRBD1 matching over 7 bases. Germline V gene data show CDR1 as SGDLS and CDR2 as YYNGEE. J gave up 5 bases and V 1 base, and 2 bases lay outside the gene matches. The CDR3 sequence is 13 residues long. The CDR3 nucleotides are TGTGCCAGCAGCGTAACAGGGGAAACTGAAGCTTTCTTT. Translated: CASSVTGETEAFF.

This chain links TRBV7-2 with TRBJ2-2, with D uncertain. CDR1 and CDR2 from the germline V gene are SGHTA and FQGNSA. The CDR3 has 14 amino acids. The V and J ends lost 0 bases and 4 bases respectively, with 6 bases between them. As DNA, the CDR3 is TGTGCCAGCAGCTTAGCGCGTAGCACCGGGGAGCTGTTTTTT. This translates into CASSLARSTGELFF.

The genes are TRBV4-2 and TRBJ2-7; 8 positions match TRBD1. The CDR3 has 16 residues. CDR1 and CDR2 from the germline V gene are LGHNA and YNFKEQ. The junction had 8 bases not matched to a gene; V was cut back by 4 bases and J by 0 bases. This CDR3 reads CASSPSATGVSYEQYF. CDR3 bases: TGTGCCAGCAGCCCAAGCGCGACAGGGGTCTCCTACGAGCAGTACTTC.

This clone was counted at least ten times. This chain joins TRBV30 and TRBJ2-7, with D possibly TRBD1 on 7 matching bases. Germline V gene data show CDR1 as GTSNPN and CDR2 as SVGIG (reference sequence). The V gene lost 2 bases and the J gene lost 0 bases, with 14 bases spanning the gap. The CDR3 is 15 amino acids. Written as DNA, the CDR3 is TGTGCCTGGAGTCAGGGGGAGGTCGACTCCTACGAGCAGTACTTC. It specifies CAWSQGEVDSYEQYF.

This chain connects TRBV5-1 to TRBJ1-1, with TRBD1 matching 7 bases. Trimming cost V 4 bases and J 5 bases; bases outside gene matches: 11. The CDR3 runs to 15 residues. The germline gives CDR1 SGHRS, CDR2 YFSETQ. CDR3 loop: CASSPGTDWVTEAFF. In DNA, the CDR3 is TGCGCCAGCAGCCCGGGGACAGACTGGGTGACTGAAGCTTTCTTT.

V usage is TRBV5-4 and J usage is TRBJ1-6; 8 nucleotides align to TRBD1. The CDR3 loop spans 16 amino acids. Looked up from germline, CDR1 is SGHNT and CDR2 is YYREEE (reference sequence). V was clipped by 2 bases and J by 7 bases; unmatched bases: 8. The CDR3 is CASSLPPGGGNSPLHF. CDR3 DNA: TGTGCCAGCAGCTTACCTCCAGGGGGCGGGAATTCACCCCTCCACTTT. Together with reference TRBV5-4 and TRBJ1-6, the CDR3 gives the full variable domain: ETGVTQSPTHLIKTRGQQVTLRCSSQSGHNTVSWYQQALGQGPQFIFQYYREEENGRGNFPPRFSGLQFPNYSSELNVNALELDDSALYLCASSLPPGGGNSPLHFGNGTRLTVT.

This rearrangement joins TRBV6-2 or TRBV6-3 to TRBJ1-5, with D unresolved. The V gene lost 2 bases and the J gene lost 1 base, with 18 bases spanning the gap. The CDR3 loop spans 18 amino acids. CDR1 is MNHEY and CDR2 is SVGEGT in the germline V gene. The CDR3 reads CASSYTPREGRSNQPQHF. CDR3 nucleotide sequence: TGTGCCAGCAGTTACACCCCTCGTGAGGGTAGGAGCAATCAGCCCCAGCATTTT.

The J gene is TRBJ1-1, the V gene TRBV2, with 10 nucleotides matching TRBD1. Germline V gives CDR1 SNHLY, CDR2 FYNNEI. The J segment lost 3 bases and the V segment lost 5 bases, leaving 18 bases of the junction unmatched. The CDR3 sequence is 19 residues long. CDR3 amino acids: CASSRGTGANRGWDTEAFF. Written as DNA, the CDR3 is TGTGCCAGCAGTAGGGGGACAGGGGCGAACAGGGGTTGGGACACTGAAGCTTTCTTT. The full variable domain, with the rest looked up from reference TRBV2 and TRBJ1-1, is EPEVTQTPSHQVTQMGQEVILRCVPISNHLYFYWYRQILGQKVEFLVSFYNNEISEKSEIFDDQFSVERPDGSNFTLKIRSTKLEDSAMYFCASSRGTGANRGWDTEAFFGQGTRLTVV.

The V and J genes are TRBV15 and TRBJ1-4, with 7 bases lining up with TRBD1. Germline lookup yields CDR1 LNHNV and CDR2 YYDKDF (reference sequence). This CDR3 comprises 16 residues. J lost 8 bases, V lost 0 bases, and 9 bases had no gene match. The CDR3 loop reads CATSRDPPSGGEKLFF. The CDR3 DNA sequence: TGTGCCACCAGCAGAGACCCGCCTTCAGGGGGGGAAAAACTGTTTTTT.

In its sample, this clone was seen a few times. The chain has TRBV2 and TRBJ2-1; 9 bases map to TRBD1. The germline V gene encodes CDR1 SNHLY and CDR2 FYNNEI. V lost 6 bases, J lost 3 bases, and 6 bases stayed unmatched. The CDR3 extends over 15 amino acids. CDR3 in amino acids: CASSLQGANYNEQFF. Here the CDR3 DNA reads TGTGCCAGCAGCCTACAGGGGGCAAACTACAATGAGCAGTTCTTC. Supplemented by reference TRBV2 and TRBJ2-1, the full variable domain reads EPEVTQTPSHQVTQMGQEVILRCVPISNHLYFYWYRQILGQKVEFLVSFYNNEISEKSEIFDDQFSVERPDGSNFTLKIRSTKLEDSAMYFCASSLQGANYNEQFFGPGTRLTVL.

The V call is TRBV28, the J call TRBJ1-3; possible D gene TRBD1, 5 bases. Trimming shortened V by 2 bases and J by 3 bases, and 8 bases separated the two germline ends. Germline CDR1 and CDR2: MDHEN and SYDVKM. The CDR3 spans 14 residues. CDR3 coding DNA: TGTGCCAGCAGTTTACTAGGGGTTGGAAACACCATATATTTT. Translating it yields CASSLLGVGNTIYF.